Listed below are T cell receptor beta chains from one sample, sequenced in a study of breast tumors, draining lymph nodes, adjacent tissues. Each CDR3 protein gets one entry after TCRdb re-called the multiplex PCR reads with MiXCR. The sample carries about 32,000 distinct CDR3 sequences, around 35% recorded once. The specimen sequenced was breast tumor tissue. The receptors come from a female donor with breast cancer. Some clones in this sample may be carry-over from other donors' samples. The CDR3 runs from the conserved cysteine through the conserved F or W. The D gene is left open where the match is weak. Not every row has a clone size; where given, it reads once, few, many or a size class.

j_gene	d_gene	v_gene	abundance	CDR3aa	CDR3nt
TRBJ1-2	NA	TRBV7-8	NA	CASSSVGSNYGYTF	TGTGCCAGCAGCTCAGTTGGAAGCAACTATGGCTACACCTTC
TRBJ2-2	NA	TRBV5-4	many	CASSPPRSRGTGELFF	TGTGCCAGCAGCCCGCCACGCTCGAGGGGCACCGGGGAGCTGTTTTTT
TRBJ2-3	TRBD2	TRBV20-1	NA	CSARFGGMGGTDTQYF	TGCAGTGCAAGATTCGGGGGGATGGGGGGCACAGATACGCAGTATTTT
TRBJ1-4	TRBD1	TRBV5-4	many	CASSESRDRVEKLFF	TGTGCCAGCAGCGAATCCCGGGACAGGGTAGAAAAACTGTTTTTT
TRBJ2-3	TRBD2	TRBV15	NA	CATSLGGGGGSDTQYF	TGTGCCACCAGCCTCGGGGGGGGCGGGGGATCGGATACGCAGTATTTT
TRBJ2-7	NA	TRBV12-3/TRBV12-4	NA	CASSLTVGAGYEQYF	TGTGCCAGCAGTCTCACAGTGGGGGCGGGCTACGAGCAGTACTTC
TRBJ2-7	TRBD2	TRBV30	few	CAWNPQAGDTYEQYF	TGTGCCTGGAATCCCCAAGCGGGAGACACCTACGAGCAGTACTTC
TRBJ1-2	NA	TRBV7-9	many	CASSLEGYGYTF	TGTGCCAGCAGCTTAGAGGGGTATGGCTACACCTTC
TRBJ2-3	TRBD2	TRBV2	NA	CASSARTSGSGADTQYF	TGTGCCAGCAGCGCCCGGACTAGCGGGAGTGGCGCAGATACGCAGTATTTT
TRBJ1-6	NA	TRBV12-3/TRBV12-4	medium-sized	CASSFNPNSPLHF	TGTGCCAGCAGTTTCAACCCCAATTCACCCCTCCACTTT
TRBJ1-3	NA	TRBV12-3/TRBV12-4	medium-sized	CASSLPPFSGNTIYF	TGTGCCAGCAGTTTACCTCCCTTCTCTGGAAACACCATATATTTT
TRBJ1-2	TRBD1	TRBV20-1	many	CSARVSGGQGGYTF	TGCAGTGCTAGAGTTTCAGGGGGACAAGGAGGCTACACCTTC
TRBJ2-2	NA	TRBV6-2/TRBV6-3	many	CASSSSGLILGELFF	NA
TRBJ2-5	TRBD1	TRBV12-3/TRBV12-4	many	CASRRQGVETQYF	TGTGCCAGCAGAAGACAGGGGGTGGAGACCCAGTACTTC
TRBJ2-1	NA	TRBV7-8	many	CASSPPRGDEQFF	TGTGCCAGCAGCCCGCCGAGGGGCGATGAGCAGTTCTTC
TRBJ2-1	NA	TRBV7-2	once	CASSLGSGWEVSSSYNEQFF	TGTGCCAGCAGCTTAGGGAGCGGGTGGGAAGTCAGCAGCTCCTACAATGAGCAGTTCTTC
TRBJ2-5	NA	TRBV20-1	many	CSASGLQETQYF	TGCAGTGCTAGTGGACTCCAAGAGACCCAGTACTTC
TRBJ2-3	NA	TRBV5-6	NA	CASSRGKAPQYF	TGTGCCAGCAGCCGTGGTAAGGCCCCCCAGTATTTT
TRBJ1-5	TRBD1	TRBV19	many	CASGGQGTQPQHF	TGTGCCAGTGGTGGACAGGGGACTCAGCCCCAGCATTTT
TRBJ1-1	TRBD1	TRBV20-1	few	CSARDRAGTEAFF	TGCAGTGCTCGGGACAGGGCCGGCACTGAAGCTTTCTTT
TRBJ1-3	NA	TRBV28	few	CARGRNSGNTIYF	TGTGCCAGAGGACGGAACTCTGGAAACACCATATATTTT
TRBJ2-1	NA	TRBV11-1	many	CASSRRSTYNEQFF	TGTGCCAGCAGTCGGCGATCGACCTACAATGAGCAGTTCTTC
TRBJ2-5	TRBD2	TRBV20-1	NA	CSARVGSGGGTQYF	TGCAGTGCTAGAGTTGGCAGCGGGGGGGGGACCCAGTACTTC
TRBJ2-5	NA	TRBV15	many	CATSSSHGSSCVF	TGTGCCACCAGCAGCTCCCATGGGTCTTCATGCGTCTTC
TRBJ1-4	NA	TRBV20-1	medium-sized	CSALDSFTTNEKLFF	TGCAGTGCTCTTGACAGCTTCACCACTAATGAAAAACTGTTTTTT
TRBJ2-2	NA	TRBV19	many	CASSMGQASGELFF	TGTGCCAGTAGTATGGGTCAGGCATCCGGGGAGCTGTTTTTT
TRBJ1-2	NA	TRBV4-1	NA	CASSQDPGAWSYGYTF	TGCGCCAGCAGCCAAGATCCTGGGGCATGGAGCTATGGCTACACCTTC
TRBJ1-6	NA	TRBV10-2	many	CASSQINSPLHF	TGCGCCAGCAGTCAGATTAATTCACCCCTCCACTTT
TRBJ2-4	NA	TRBV7-9	NA	CASSPSPPSEAKDIQYF	TGTGCCAGCAGCCCCTCTCCCCCTAGCGAGGCCAAAGACATTCAGTACTTC
TRBJ2-7	NA	TRBV5-1	many	CASSLAADEAYEQYF	TGCGCCAGCAGCTTGGCGGCGGACGAAGCCTACGAGCAGTACTTC
TRBJ2-1	TRBD2	TRBV20-1	many	CSAIRISGSINEQFF	TGCAGTGCTATCAGAATTAGCGGGAGTATCAATGAGCAGTTCTTC
TRBJ2-3	TRBD1	TRBV14	many	CASSHGTGGLTDTQYF	TGTGCCAGCAGCCATGGGACAGGGGGACTCACAGATACGCAGTATTTT
TRBJ2-1	TRBD2	TRBV5-4	NA	CASTSRLGGSFNEQFF	TGTGCCAGCACCTCGAGACTCGGCGGGAGCTTTAATGAGCAGTTCTTC
TRBJ1-3	NA	TRBV9	NA	CASSPTGTGNTIYF	TGTGCCAGCAGCCCGACGGGGACAGGAAACACCATATATTTT
TRBJ2-3	TRBD1	TRBV29-1	many	CSARTGPRYTDTQYF	TGCAGCGCTCGGACAGGGCCACGTTATACAGATACGCAGTATTTT
TRBJ2-6	NA	TRBV25-1	NA	CASKGAGANVLTF	TGTGCCAGCAAGGGCGCTGGGGCCAACGTCCTGACTTTC
TRBJ2-5	NA	TRBV7-9	NA	CASSPVGSQETQYF	TGTGCCAGCAGCCCAGTTGGGAGCCAAGAGACCCAGTACTTC
TRBJ2-2	NA	TRBV12-3/TRBV12-4	many	CASSRGADTGELFF	TGTGCCAGCAGTCGGGGGGCTGACACCGGGGAGCTGTTTTTT
TRBJ2-1	NA	TRBV4-3	many	CASSQEAVMSYNEQFF	TGCGCCAGCAGCCAAGAAGCGGTTATGTCCTACAATGAGCAGTTCTTC
TRBJ2-7	TRBD2	TRBV4-3	many	CASSQEWTSGREQYF	TGCGCCAGCAGCCAAGAGTGGACTAGCGGGCGCGAGCAGTACTTC
TRBJ1-3	NA	TRBV7-6	many	CASSLRWASGNTIYF	TGTGCCAGCAGCTTACGCTGGGCATCTGGAAACACCATATATTTT
TRBJ2-7	TRBD2	TRBV9	NA	CASSVGVAGVHEQYF	TGTGCCAGCAGCGTAGGGGTAGCGGGAGTCCACGAGCAGTACTTC
TRBJ2-1	TRBD2	TRBV20-1	many	CSARLAGGPGEQFF	TGCAGTGCTAGACTAGCGGGAGGGCCGGGTGAGCAGTTCTTC
TRBJ1-2	NA	TRBV6-1	many	CASSEEGGALGYTF	TGTGCCAGCAGTGAAGAGGGGGGGGCGCTTGGCTACACCTTC
TRBJ2-1	NA	TRBV10-1	many	CARHPRAYNEQFF	TGCGCCAGACACCCCAGGGCCTACAATGAGCAGTTCTTC
TRBJ2-5	TRBD2	TRBV6-2/TRBV6-3	many	CASRTSGKETQYF	TGTGCCAGCAGGACTAGCGGGAAGGAGACCCAGTACTTC
TRBJ2-1	NA	TRBV12-3/TRBV12-4	once	CASSFALSRGYNEQFF	TGTGCCAGCAGTTTTGCCTTGTCTAGGGGGTACAATGAGCAGTTCTTC
TRBJ1-1	NA	TRBV5-6	NA	CASSLGGHTEAFF	TGTGCCAGCAGCTTGGGGGGCCACACTGAAGCTTTCTTT
TRBJ1-2	TRBD1	TRBV20-1	many	CSARDPGGKANYGYTF	TGCAGTGCTAGAGACCCAGGGGGAAAAGCTAACTATGGCTACACCTTC
TRBJ2-1	TRBD2	TRBV4-3	NA	CASSQDRLAGVYNEQFF	TGCGCCAGCAGCCAAGATCGACTAGCGGGAGTTTACAATGAGCAGTTCTTC